The T cell receptor (beta chain) described here comes from a study of long-term antiretroviral therapy in people with HIV. The CDR3 spans 13 residues. Germline CDR1 MDHEN, CDR2 SYDVKM. Trimming took 7 bases from V and 0 from J, leaving 4 bases between them. Researchers report immunoSEQ v3.0 was run at survey level. Only in-frame clones appear in the TCRdb table, and some are missing; sequencing was by immunoSEQ multiplex PCR. The sample contains about 28,000 clones, roughly 88% of which appear only once. Sequencing was performed on unsorted PBMCs, taken 2.7 to 2.9 years after starting antiretroviral therapy. This TCR came from a young man with HIV. The gene calls are TRBV28 and TRBJ1-6; no definite D call. CDR3 protein: CASTPSYNSPLHF. The CDR3 region has the DNA TGTGCCAGCACGCCCTCCTATAATTCACCCCTCCACTTT.